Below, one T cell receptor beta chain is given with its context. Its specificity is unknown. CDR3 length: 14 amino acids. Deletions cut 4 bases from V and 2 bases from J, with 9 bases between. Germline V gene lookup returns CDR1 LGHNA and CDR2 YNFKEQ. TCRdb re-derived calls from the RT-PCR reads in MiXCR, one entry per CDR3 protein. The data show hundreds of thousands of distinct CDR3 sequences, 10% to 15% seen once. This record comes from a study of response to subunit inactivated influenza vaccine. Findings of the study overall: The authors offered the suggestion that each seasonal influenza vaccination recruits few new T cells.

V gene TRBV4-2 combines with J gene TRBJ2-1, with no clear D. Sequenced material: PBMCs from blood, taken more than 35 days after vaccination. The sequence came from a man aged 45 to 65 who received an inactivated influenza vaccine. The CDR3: CASSLPVTYNEQFF. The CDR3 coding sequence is TGTGCCAGCAGCCTTCCGGTCACCTACAATGAGCAGTTCTTC.